The rows below give T cell receptor beta chains drawn from one sample of a study of tissue T cells after allogeneic stem cell transplantation. Repertoires were generated with immunoSEQ multiplex PCR, while TCRdb's copy carries only in-frame clones and drops some. The repertoire holds about 520 clones, with roughly 80% as singletons. Sequenced material: skin, taken at autopsy. All receptors come from a male patient between 35 and 69 years old with steroid-refractory graft-versus-host disease after an allogeneic stem cell transplant. Some T cells may possibly be graft donor cells. The CDR3 runs from the conserved cysteine through the conserved F or W. Each record gives: D gene, V gene, clone size, J gene, CDR3 protein, CDR3 DNA. A D gene is named only where the DNA matches it firmly. Clone size is shown for a subset of rows, as once, few, many or a class of expanded clone.

>TRBD1|TRBV19|once|TRBJ1-2
CASRLGTGFWGYTF
TGTGCCAGTAGGCTCGGGACAGGCTTCTGGGGCTACACCTTC
>.|TRBV7-2|few|TRBJ1-5
CASSSGGRVGQPQHF
TGTGCCAGCAGCTCGGGCGGCAGGGTGGGCCAGCCCCAGCATTTT
>TRBD1|TRBV27|.|TRBJ1-2
CASGRGTGPFNYGYTF
TGTGCCAGCGGCAGGGGGACAGGGCCCTTTAACTATGGCTACACCTTC
>TRBD1|TRBV7-9|.|TRBJ1-2
CASSRSEQGADYGYTF
TGTGCCAGCAGCAGATCGGAACAGGGGGCGGACTATGGCTACACCTTC
>TRBD2|TRBV9|.|TRBJ2-3
CASSVESGGRDTQYF
TGTGCCAGCAGCGTAGAAAGCGGGGGGCGGGATACGCAGTATTTT
>TRBD1|TRBV30|.|TRBJ1-2
CAWSGSKGADGYTF
TGTGCCTGGAGTGGGAGTAAGGGGGCGGATGGCTACACCTTC
>TRBD2|TRBV6-6|.|TRBJ2-7
CASSPREGLAGGPLYEQYF
TGTGCCAGCAGTCCCCGTGAGGGACTAGCGGGGGGGCCTCTCTACGAGCAGTACTTC
>.|TRBV3-1/TRBV3-2|.|TRBJ2-6
CASMTFSSGANVLTF
TGTGCCAGCATGACATTTAGCTCTGGGGCCAACGTCCTGACTTTC
>.|TRBV7-6|.|TRBJ1-1
CASSLAPQASYTEAFF
TGTGCCAGCAGCCTCGCCCCACAGGCTTCGTACACTGAAGCTTTCTTT
>.|TRBV5-1|.|TRBJ2-2
CASSLGLKYTGELFF
TGCGCCAGCAGCTTGGGTCTCAAATACACCGGGGAGCTGTTTTTT
>.|TRBV28|.|TRBJ1-2
CASSRDEEYGYTF
TGTGCCAGCAGTCGGGACGAAGAGTATGGCTACACCTTC
>.|TRBV5-1|.|TRBJ2-5
CASSSQETQYF
TGCGCCAGCAGCTCGCAAGAGACCCAGTACTTC
>.|TRBV9|once|TRBJ1-3
CASSLQGGEGNTIYF
TGTGCCAGCAGCTTACAGGGTGGGGAGGGAAACACCATATATTTT
>TRBD1|TRBV3-1/TRBV3-2|.|TRBJ1-3
CASSPRQGMSSGNTIYF
TGTGCCAGCAGCCCAAGACAGGGGATGAGCTCTGGAAACACCATATATTTT
>TRBD1|TRBV19|.|TRBJ2-2
CASSVGQENTGELFF
TGTGCCAGTAGTGTGGGACAGGAGAACACCGGGGAGCTGTTTTTT
>.|TRBV25-1|few|TRBJ1-2
CASSEYRYGYTF
TGTGCCAGCAGTGAATACCGATATGGCTACACCTTC
>.|TRBV28|.|TRBJ1-2
CASSLDGLIGYTF
TGTGCCAGCAGTTTAGACGGACTAATTGGCTACACCTTC
>.|TRBV30|.|TRBJ1-1
CAWSQAGLNTEAFF
TGTGCCTGGAGTCAGGCAGGCTTGAACACTGAAGCTTTCTTT
>TRBD2|TRBV4-2|.|TRBJ2-7
CASSQGGEGYEQYF
TGTGCCAGCAGCCAAGGGGGGGAGGGATACGAGCAGTACTTC
>.|TRBV5-1|.|TRBJ1-5
CASSLEGGDQPQHF
TGCGCCAGCAGCTTGGAAGGGGGGGACCAGCCCCAGCATTTT
>TRBD1|TRBV7-9|.|TRBJ1-5
CASSLMAGTVHSNQPQHF
TGTGCCAGCAGCTTAATGGCCGGGACAGTTCATAGCAATCAGCCCCAGCATTTT
>.|TRBV10-3|.|TRBJ2-6
CAISETNPGAGANVLTF
TGTGCCATCAGTGAGACCAACCCAGGGGCCGGGGCCAACGTCCTGACTTTC
>.|TRBV7-9|.|TRBJ1-3
CASSLSPNPWGNTIYF
TGTGCCAGCAGCTTATCGCCTAACCCCTGGGGAAACACCATATATTTT
>.|TRBV28|.|TRBJ2-2
CASTSTQGLNTGELFF
TGTGCCAGCACCTCGACACAGGGACTGAACACCGGGGAGCTGTTTTTT
>.|TRBV6-5|.|TRBJ2-3
CASSIQGWGTDTQYF
TGTGCCAGCAGTATACAGGGTTGGGGCACAGATACGCAGTATTTT
>.|TRBV6-1|.|TRBJ1-2
CASSEMTGPNYGYTF
TGTGCCAGCAGTGAAATGACAGGCCCTAACTATGGCTACACCTTC
>.|TRBV4-1|.|TRBJ2-7
CASSQDSGSRPYEQYF
TGCGCCAGCAGCCAAGACTCCGGGAGCAGACCCTACGAGCAGTACTTC